This is a list of T cell receptor beta chains from one sample in a study of graft-versus-host responses after intestinal transplantation. Antigens of these TCRs are unknown. Clones were sequenced by immunoSEQ multiplex PCR, and TCRdb holds only the in-frame ones, with some missing. The sample carries about 90,000 clones, about nine tenths recorded once. Sequencing used unstimulated CD4+ T cells sorted from spleen or lymph node cells, obtained before intestinal transplant. The receptors originated from a human donor who received an intestinal transplant. Both conserved end residues are part of each CDR3. A D gene is named only where the DNA matches it firmly. Clone sizes are given selectively: once, few, many, or a class where the clone is expanded.

J: TRBJ1-1; size: -; D: -; length: 15; V: TRBV6-5; CDR3: CASSKPTLLNTEAFF; DNA: TGTGCCAGCAGCAAACCGACACTGCTGAACACTGAAGCTTTCTTT
J: TRBJ2-7; size: -; D: TRBD1; length: 16; V: TRBV7-6; CDR3: CASSFGGQGALYEQYF; DNA: TGTGCCAGCAGCTTCGGTGGACAGGGGGCTCTCTACGAGCAGTACTTC
J: TRBJ2-3; size: -; D: -; length: 16; V: TRBV7-2; CDR3: CASSLAGWDGTDTQYF; DNA: TGTGCCAGCAGCTTAGCGGGATGGGATGGCACAGATACGCAGTATTTT
J: TRBJ2-7; size: once; D: TRBD2; length: 17; V: TRBV7-2; CDR3: CASSLTGLAGGGYEQYF; DNA: TGTGCCAGCAGCTTGACGGGACTAGCGGGAGGAGGCTACGAGCAGTACTTC
J: TRBJ2-2; size: -; D: TRBD1; length: 17; V: TRBV4-2; CDR3: CASSQGRDRRYTGELFF; DNA: TGTGCCAGCAGCCAAGGCCGGGACAGGAGATACACCGGGGAGCTGTTTTTT
J: TRBJ1-1; size: -; D: -; length: 14; V: TRBV19; CDR3: CASSKTQENTEAFF; DNA: TGTGCCAGTAGTAAAACCCAGGAGAACACTGAAGCTTTCTTT
J: TRBJ2-7; size: -; D: TRBD2; length: 16; V: TRBV15; CDR3: CATSREGTSLGYEQYF; DNA: TGTGCCACCAGCAGAGAGGGGACTAGCCTTGGCTACGAGCAGTACTTC
J: TRBJ1-5; size: -; D: TRBD1; length: 13; V: TRBV6-1; CDR3: CASTVQGGQPQHF; DNA: TGTGCCAGCACGGTCCAGGGGGGTCAGCCCCAGCATTTT
J: TRBJ2-2; size: -; D: -; length: 13; V: TRBV21-1; CDR3: CAGLRRDTGELFF; DNA: TGTGCCGGTCTCCGGCGGGACACCGGGGAGCTGTTTTTT
J: TRBJ1-1; size: -; D: -; length: 11; V: TRBV28; CDR3: CASSLGPEAFF; DNA: TGTGCCAGCAGTTTAGGGCCAGAAGCTTTCTTT
J: TRBJ2-5; size: -; D: TRBD2; length: 16; V: TRBV5-4; CDR3: CASSIDGGGFAETQYF; DNA: TGTGCCAGCAGCATTGATGGGGGAGGGTTTGCAGAGACCCAGTACTTC
J: TRBJ2-1; size: -; D: -; length: 15; V: TRBV5-1; CDR3: CASSLVRDSYNEQFF; DNA: TGCGCCAGCAGCTTGGTTCGCGACAGCTACAATGAGCAGTTCTTC
J: TRBJ2-7; size: -; D: -; length: 15; V: TRBV10-3; CDR3: CAISLARTDSYEQYF; DNA: TGTGCCATCAGTCTAGCGAGGACTGACTCCTACGAGCAGTACTTC
J: TRBJ1-1; size: -; D: -; length: 16; V: TRBV6-5; CDR3: CASSYSSARANTEAFF; DNA: TGTGCCAGCAGTTACTCGAGTGCCAGGGCGAACACTGAAGCTTTCTTT
J: TRBJ2-7; size: -; D: -; length: 11; V: TRBV6-6; CDR3: CASSIPGLKYF; DNA: TGTGCCAGCAGTATCCCGGGACTCAAGTACTTC
J: TRBJ2-3; size: few; D: -; length: 17; V: TRBV27; CDR3: CASSLNLRVAGTDTQYF; DNA: TGTGCCAGCAGCCTTAACCTTCGAGTGGCCGGAACAGATACGCAGTATTTT
J: TRBJ2-7; size: -; D: -; length: 13; V: TRBV27; CDR3: CASSSPPTYEQYF; DNA: TGTGCCAGCAGTTCCCCTCCCACCTACGAGCAGTACTTC
J: TRBJ1-6; size: -; D: -; length: 14; V: TRBV4-2; CDR3: CASKENQGYSPLHF; DNA: TGTGCCAGCAAGGAGAACCAGGGGTATTCACCCCTCCACTTT
J: TRBJ2-5; size: -; D: TRBD1; length: 13; V: TRBV6-5; CDR3: CASSRDREETQYF; DNA: TGTGCCAGCAGTAGGGACAGAGAAGAGACCCAGTACTTC
J: TRBJ2-3; size: -; D: -; length: 15; V: TRBV7-2; CDR3: CASSLGWPTTDTQYF; DNA: TGTGCCAGCAGCTTAGGTTGGCCTACGACAGATACGCAGTATTTT
J: TRBJ1-4; size: -; D: -; length: 15; V: TRBV2; CDR3: CASRRDGPTNEKLFF; DNA: TGTGCCAGCAGGAGAGACGGTCCAACTAATGAAAAACTGTTTTTT
J: TRBJ2-3; size: -; D: TRBD1; length: 16; V: TRBV15; CDR3: CATSLGQEPSTDTQYF; DNA: TGTGCCACCAGCCTAGGACAGGAGCCTAGCACAGATACGCAGTATTTT
J: TRBJ1-5; size: -; D: -; length: 14; V: TRBV6-1; CDR3: CASSEGARDQPQHF; DNA: TGTGCCAGCAGTGAGGGCGCCAGGGATCAGCCCCAGCATTTT
J: TRBJ1-1; size: -; D: -; length: 14; V: TRBV18; CDR3: CASVGRGVEPEAFF; DNA: TGTGCCAGCGTAGGGCGGGGTGTTGAACCCGAAGCTTTCTTT
J: TRBJ2-1; size: -; D: TRBD2; length: 15; V: TRBV5-1; CDR3: CASSLTGTSSDEQFF; DNA: TGCGCCAGCAGCTTGACCGGGACTAGCAGTGATGAGCAGTTCTTC
J: TRBJ2-7; size: -; D: -; length: 16; V: TRBV21-1; CDR3: CASSKISHRSSYEQYF; DNA: TGTGCCAGCAGCAAAATATCACACCGCTCCTCCTACGAGCAGTACTTC
J: TRBJ1-5; size: -; D: -; length: 15; V: TRBV19; CDR3: CASTNTIGGHQPQHF; DNA: TGTGCCAGTACCAATACCATTGGGGGGCATCAGCCCCAGCATTTT
J: TRBJ2-1; size: -; D: TRBD1; length: 12; V: TRBV29-1; CDR3: CSVDRGLNEQFF; DNA: TGCAGCGTTGACAGGGGGCTAAATGAGCAGTTCTTC
J: TRBJ2-7; size: -; D: TRBD1; length: 14; V: TRBV5-5; CDR3: CASSTDRASYEQYF; DNA: TGTGCCAGCAGCACGGACAGGGCATCCTACGAGCAGTACTTC
J: TRBJ1-2; size: -; D: -; length: 17; V: TRBV19; CDR3: CASSIRWSAAPNYGYTF; DNA: TGTGCCAGTAGTATACGGTGGTCGGCAGCGCCTAACTATGGCTACACCTTC
J: TRBJ2-1; size: -; D: TRBD2; length: 18; V: TRBV4-1; CDR3: CASSQDRRLAVKLGEQFF; DNA: TGCGCCAGCAGCCAAGATAGGAGGCTAGCGGTCAAATTAGGTGAGCAGTTCTTC
J: TRBJ1-1; size: -; D: -; length: 13; V: TRBV18; CDR3: CASSTGTGTEAFF; DNA: TGTGCCAGCTCAACAGGGACGGGCACTGAAGCTTTCTTT
J: TRBJ1-5; size: -; D: -; length: 17; V: TRBV7-9; CDR3: CASSNADRLYSNQPQHF; DNA: TGTGCCAGCAGCAATGCCGACAGGCTTTATAGCAATCAGCCCCAGCATTTT
J: TRBJ2-7; size: -; D: -; length: 14; V: TRBV9; CDR3: CASSPRQGSYEQYF; DNA: TGTGCCAGCAGCCCGAGGCAGGGTTCCTACGAGCAGTACTTC
J: TRBJ1-6; size: -; D: -; length: 14; V: TRBV2; CDR3: CASKRGREYSPLHF; DNA: TGTGCCAGCAAACGGGGCAGGGAGTATTCACCCCTCCACTTT
J: TRBJ2-4; size: once; D: -; length: 17; V: TRBV5-1; CDR3: CASNTGPDRLAKNIQYF; DNA: TGCGCCAGCAATACAGGGCCAGACCGATTAGCCAAAAACATTCAGTACTTC
J: TRBJ2-7; size: -; D: TRBD1; length: 16; V: TRBV29-1; CDR3: CSVTTLPGTGAYEQYF; DNA: TGCAGCGTCACAACCCTTCCAGGGACAGGGGCCTACGAGCAGTACTTC
J: TRBJ2-7; size: -; D: -; length: 14; V: TRBV2; CDR3: CASSEGPRSYEQYF; DNA: TGTGCCAGCAGTGAAGGGCCCCGCTCCTACGAGCAGTACTTC
J: TRBJ1-1; size: -; D: -; length: 17; V: TRBV5-1; CDR3: CASSLLLPGGMNTEAFF; DNA: TGCGCCAGCAGCTTATTACTACCCGGGGGGATGAACACTGAAGCTTTCTTT
J: TRBJ1-1; size: -; D: -; length: 12; V: TRBV11-1; CDR3: CASSFTSSGAFF; DNA: TGTGCCAGCAGCTTCACGTCTTCGGGAGCTTTCTTT
J: TRBJ2-2; size: -; D: -; length: 17; V: TRBV11-2; CDR3: CASSLVASFANTGELFF; DNA: TGTGCCAGCAGCTTAGTGGCTAGCTTCGCGAACACCGGGGAGCTGTTTTTT
J: TRBJ2-7; size: -; D: -; length: 15; V: TRBV7-7; CDR3: CASSLSAGRSYEQYF; DNA: TGTGCCAGCAGCCTCTCGGCGGGACGTTCCTACGAGCAGTACTTC
J: TRBJ1-5; size: -; D: -; length: 15; V: TRBV19; CDR3: CASSIWTSARQPQHF; DNA: TGTGCCAGTAGTATTTGGACAAGCGCTCGTCAGCCCCAGCATTTT
J: TRBJ1-2; size: -; D: TRBD1; length: 16; V: TRBV27; CDR3: CASGTFTGTGAYGYTF; DNA: TGTGCCAGCGGAACGTTTACCGGGACAGGGGCTTATGGCTACACCTTC
J: TRBJ2-7; size: once; D: -; length: 12; V: TRBV27; CDR3: CANPCGAYEQYF; DNA: TGTGCCAACCCCTGCGGGGCCTACGAGCAGTACTTC
J: TRBJ1-1; size: -; D: -; length: 13; V: TRBV11-2; CDR3: CASSLTGIGEAFF; DNA: TGTGCCAGCAGCTTAACAGGGATAGGGGAAGCTTTCTTT
J: TRBJ1-2; size: few; D: TRBD1; length: 14; V: TRBV28; CDR3: CASSSSGGTYGYTF; DNA: TGTGCCAGCAGTTCATCAGGGGGCACCTATGGCTACACCTTC
J: TRBJ1-2; size: -; D: -; length: 14; V: TRBV6-1; CDR3: CASEPGVSGYGYTF; DNA: TGTGCCAGCGAGCCCGGGGTTAGCGGCTATGGCTACACCTTC
J: TRBJ2-4; size: -; D: TRBD1; length: 15; V: TRBV7-9; CDR3: CASSSGQGLGNIQYF; DNA: TGTGCCAGCAGCTCAGGACAGGGCCTTGGTAACATTCAGTACTTC
J: TRBJ1-4; size: -; D: -; length: 16; V: TRBV7-9; CDR3: CASSLRGRATNEKLFF; DNA: TGTGCCAGCAGCTTACGGGGGAGAGCAACTAATGAAAAACTGTTTTTT
J: TRBJ2-7; size: -; D: -; length: 16; V: TRBV7-2; CDR3: CASSLVQSQSSYEQYF; DNA: TGTGCCAGCAGCTTAGTGCAGTCTCAAAGCTCCTACGAGCAGTACTTC
J: TRBJ2-4; size: -; D: -; length: 16; V: TRBV28; CDR3: CASTPGRGYAKNIQYF; DNA: TGTGCCAGCACCCCCGGAAGGGGCTACGCCAAAAACATTCAGTACTTC
J: TRBJ2-7; size: -; D: -; length: 13; V: TRBV30; CDR3: CAWSVAGPQKQYF; DNA: TGTGCCTGGAGTGTCGCGGGGCCCCAGAAGCAGTACTTC